One T cell receptor beta chain is described in this entry. Its antigen is still unknown. From germline, CDR1 is SGHRS and CDR2 YFSETQ. J lost 6 bases, V lost 6 bases, and 6 bases had no gene match. The length of the CDR3 is 15 residues. This table comes from immunoSEQ multiplex PCR, and its TCRdb copy is limited to in-frame clones, with some not included. Found here are approximately 140,000 clones, roughly nine tenths of them singletons; the top ten hold more than 1.4%. This entry comes from a study of T cell responses to AZD1222 COVID-19 vaccine. Study conclusions and caveats: There were vaccine-associated CD4 TCRs across spike, dominant at 160-218 and 743-854. Donors were largely white British and mainly female; clonal diversity was possibly underestimated. In all cases, repertoires were sampled only after the peak T cell response.

The sequence was collected from an adult in good health. The material sequenced was peripheral blood, taken on day 0 of AZD1222 vaccination. V usage is TRBV5-1 and J usage is TRBJ2-1; 13 bases fit TRBD2. In DNA form, the CDR3 reads TGCGCCAGCAACCCACTAGCGGGGGGGCCCAATGAGCAGTTCTTC. Its protein is CASNPLAGGPNEQFF. The whole variable domain, filled in from reference TRBV5-1 and TRBJ2-1, reads KAGVTQTPRYLIKTRGQQVTLSCSPISGHRSVSWYQQTPGQGLQFLFEYFSETQRNKGNFPGRFSGRQFSNSRSEMNVSTLELGDSALYLCASNPLAGGPNEQFFGPGTRLTVL.